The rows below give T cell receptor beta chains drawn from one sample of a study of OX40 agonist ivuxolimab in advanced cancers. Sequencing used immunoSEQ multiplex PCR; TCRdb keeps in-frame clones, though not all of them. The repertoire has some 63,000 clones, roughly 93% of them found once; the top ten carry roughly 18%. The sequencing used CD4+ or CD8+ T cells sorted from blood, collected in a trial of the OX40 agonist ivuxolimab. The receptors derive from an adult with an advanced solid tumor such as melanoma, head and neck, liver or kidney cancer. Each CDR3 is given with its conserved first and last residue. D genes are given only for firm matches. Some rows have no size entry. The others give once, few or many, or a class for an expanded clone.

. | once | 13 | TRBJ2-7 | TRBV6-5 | CASRDSVSYEQYF | TGTGCCAGCAGGGACAGTGTGTCCTACGAGCAGTACTTC
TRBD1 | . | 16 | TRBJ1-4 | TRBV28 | CASSSPLQGPNEKLFF | TGTGCCAGCAGTTCTCCGCTACAGGGGCCTAATGAAAAACTGTTTTTT
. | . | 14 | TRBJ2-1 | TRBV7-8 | CASSLDGLGNEQFF | TGTGCCAGCAGCTTAGATGGTCTTGGCAATGAGCAGTTCTTC
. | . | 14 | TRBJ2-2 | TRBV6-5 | CASSYGLNTGELFF | TGTGCCAGCAGTTACGGGCTGAACACCGGGGAGCTGTTTTTT
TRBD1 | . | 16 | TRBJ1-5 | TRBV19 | CASSLVPGQGNQPQHF | TGTGCCAGTAGCCTCGTCCCGGGACAGGGCAATCAGCCCCAGCATTTT
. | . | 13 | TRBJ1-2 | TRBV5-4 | CASGGRGFIGYTF | TGTGCCAGCGGGGGCCGAGGATTTATCGGCTACACCTTC
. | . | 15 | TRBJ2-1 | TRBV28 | CASSGADSPYNEQFF | TGTGCCAGCAGTGGGGCGGACTCACCCTACAATGAGCAGTTCTTC
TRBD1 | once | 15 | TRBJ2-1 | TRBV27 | CASSYTGGAYNEQFF | TGTGCCAGCAGCTATACAGGGGGCGCCTACAATGAGCAGTTCTTC
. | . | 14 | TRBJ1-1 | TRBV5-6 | CASSLGGLNTEAFF | TGTGCCAGCAGCTTGGGAGGGCTGAACACTGAAGCTTTCTTT
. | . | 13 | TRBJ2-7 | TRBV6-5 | CASSYWGAYEQYF | TGTGCCAGCAGTTACTGGGGGGCTTACGAGCAGTACTTC
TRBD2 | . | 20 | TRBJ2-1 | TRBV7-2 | CASSLAPTPLAGGKYNEQFF | TGTGCCAGCAGCTTAGCTCCTACGCCACTAGCGGGAGGGAAATACAATGAGCAGTTCTTC
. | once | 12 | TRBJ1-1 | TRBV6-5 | CASSYGGTEAFF | TGTGCCAGCAGTTACGGGGGCACTGAAGCTTTCTTT
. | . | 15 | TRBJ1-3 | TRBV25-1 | CASTTGGISGNTIYF | TGTGCCAGCACCACCGGGGGAATCTCTGGAAACACCATATATTTT
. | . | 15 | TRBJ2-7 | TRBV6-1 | CASSEGSPSSYEQYF | TGTGCCAGCAGTGAAGGGTCCCCGAGCTCCTACGAGCAGTACTTC
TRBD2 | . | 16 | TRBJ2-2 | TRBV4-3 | CASSQLAGGKAGELFF | TGCGCCAGCAGCCAGTTAGCGGGAGGGAAAGCCGGGGAGCTGTTTTTT
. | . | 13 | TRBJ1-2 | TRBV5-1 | CASSITANYGYTF | TGCGCCAGCAGCATAACAGCTAACTATGGCTACACCTTC
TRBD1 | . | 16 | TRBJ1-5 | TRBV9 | CASSRDRDRGNQPQHF | TGTGCCAGCAGCCGCGACAGGGACAGGGGTAATCAGCCCCAGCATTTT
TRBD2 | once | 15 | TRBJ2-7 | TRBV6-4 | CATGERGRVNHEQYF | TGTGCCACCGGGGAACGGGGGAGGGTTAATCACGAGCAGTACTTC